This T cell receptor beta chain was sequenced for a study of T cells in Graves' hyperthyroidism and ophthalmopathy. Notes on this clonotype: A read error may account for a junction end that differs from germline.

The source material, RNA transcripts, was used to amplify TCR beta CDR3 regions. TCR CDR3 underwent first-round RT-PCR with the HTBI primer set. TCRdb recomputed calls from the multiplex PCR reads with MiXCR, one row per CDR3 protein. The repertoire includes more than 450,000 distinct CDR3 sequences, less than 20% of them detected once, and roughly 50% sits in the top ten. The study left out patients who had uncontrolled infection, other autoimmune disease, pregnancy or lactation. Sequencing was performed on blood. This receptor was taken from a man in his forties with Graves' ophthalmopathy.

CDR3 coding DNA: TGTGCCAGCAGTAACCTACCGTCAAATGCCGACTTC. Residues: CASSNLPSNADF. This sequence joins TRBV2 and TRBJ2-5, with D unclear. Germline V CDR1 and CDR2: SNHLY, FYNNEI. The CDR3 consists of 12 residues.